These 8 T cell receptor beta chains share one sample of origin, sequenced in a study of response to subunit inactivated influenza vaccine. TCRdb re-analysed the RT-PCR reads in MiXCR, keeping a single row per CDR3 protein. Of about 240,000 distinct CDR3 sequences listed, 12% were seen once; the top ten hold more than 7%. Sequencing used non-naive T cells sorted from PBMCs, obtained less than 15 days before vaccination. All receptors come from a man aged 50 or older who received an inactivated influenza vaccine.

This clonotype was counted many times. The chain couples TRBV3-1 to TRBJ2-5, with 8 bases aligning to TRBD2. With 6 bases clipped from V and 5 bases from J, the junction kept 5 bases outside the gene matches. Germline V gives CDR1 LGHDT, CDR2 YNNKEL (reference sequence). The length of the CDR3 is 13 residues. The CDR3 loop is CASSRTSWETQYF. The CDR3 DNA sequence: TGTGCCAGCAGTCGGACTAGCTGGGAGACCCAGTACTTC.

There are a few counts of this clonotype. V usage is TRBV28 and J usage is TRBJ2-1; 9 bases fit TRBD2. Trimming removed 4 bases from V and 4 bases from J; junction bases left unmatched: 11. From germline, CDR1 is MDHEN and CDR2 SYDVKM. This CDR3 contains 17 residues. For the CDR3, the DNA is TGTGCCAGCAGTTCACCATCCGGGACTAGCTTTTACAATGAGCAGTTCTTC. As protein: CASSSPSGTSFYNEQFF.

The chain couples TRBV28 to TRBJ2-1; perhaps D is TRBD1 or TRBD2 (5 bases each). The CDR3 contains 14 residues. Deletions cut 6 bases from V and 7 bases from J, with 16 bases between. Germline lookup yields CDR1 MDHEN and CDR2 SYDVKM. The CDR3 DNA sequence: TGTGCCAGCAGGCGAGCCGGGACCGCGAATGAGCAGTTCTTC. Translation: CASRRAGTANEQFF.

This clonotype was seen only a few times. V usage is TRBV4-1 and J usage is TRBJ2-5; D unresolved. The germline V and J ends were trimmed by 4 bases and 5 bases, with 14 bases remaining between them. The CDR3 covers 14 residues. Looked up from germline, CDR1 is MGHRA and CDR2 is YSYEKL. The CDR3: CASSLGTVGETQYF. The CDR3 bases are TGCGCCAGCAGCCTGGGAACGGTCGGCGAGACCCAGTACTTC.

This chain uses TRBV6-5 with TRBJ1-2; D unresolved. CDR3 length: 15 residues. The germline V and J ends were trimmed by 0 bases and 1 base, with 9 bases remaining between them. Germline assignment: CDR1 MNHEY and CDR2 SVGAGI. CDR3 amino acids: CASSYSRNSNYGYTF. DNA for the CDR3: TGTGCCAGCAGTTACTCGAGGAATAGTAACTATGGCTACACCTTC.

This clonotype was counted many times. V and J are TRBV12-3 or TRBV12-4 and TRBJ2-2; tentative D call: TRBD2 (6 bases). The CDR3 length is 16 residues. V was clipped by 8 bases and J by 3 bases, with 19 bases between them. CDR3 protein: CASRPGPWGDTGELFF. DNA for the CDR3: TGTGCCAGCCGACCCGGACCTTGGGGGGACACCGGGGAGCTGTTTTTT.

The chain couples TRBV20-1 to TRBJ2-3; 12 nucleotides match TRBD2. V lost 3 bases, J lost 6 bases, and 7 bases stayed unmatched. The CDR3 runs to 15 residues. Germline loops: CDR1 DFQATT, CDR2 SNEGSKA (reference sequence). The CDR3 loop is CSARETSGGLDTQYF. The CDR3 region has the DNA TGCAGTGCTAGGGAGACTAGCGGGGGCCTGGATACGCAGTATTTT.

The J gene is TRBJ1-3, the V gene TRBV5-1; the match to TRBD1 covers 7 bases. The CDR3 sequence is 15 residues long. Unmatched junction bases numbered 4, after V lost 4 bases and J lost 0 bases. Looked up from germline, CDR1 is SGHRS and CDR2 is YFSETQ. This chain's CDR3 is CASSPGTASGNTIYF. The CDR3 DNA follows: TGCGCCAGCAGCCCGGGGACAGCCTCTGGAAACACCATATATTTT.